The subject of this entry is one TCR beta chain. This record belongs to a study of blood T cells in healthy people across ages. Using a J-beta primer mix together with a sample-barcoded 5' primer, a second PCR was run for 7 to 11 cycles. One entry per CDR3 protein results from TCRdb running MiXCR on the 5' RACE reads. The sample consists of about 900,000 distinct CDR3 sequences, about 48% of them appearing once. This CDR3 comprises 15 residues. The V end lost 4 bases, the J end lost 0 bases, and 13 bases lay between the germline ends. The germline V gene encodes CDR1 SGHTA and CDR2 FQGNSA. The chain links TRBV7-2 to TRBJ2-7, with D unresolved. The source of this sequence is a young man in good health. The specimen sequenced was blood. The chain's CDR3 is CASSWNTGSSYEQYF. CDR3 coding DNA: TGTGCCAGCAGCTGGAACACTGGTAGCTCCTACGAGCAGTACTTC. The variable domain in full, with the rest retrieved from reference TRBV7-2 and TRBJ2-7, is GAGVSQSPSNKVTEKGKDVELRCDPISGHTALYWYRQSLGQGLEFLIYFQGNSAPDKSGLPSDRFSAERTGGSVSTLTIQRTQQEDSAVYLCASSWNTGSSYEQYFGPGTRLTVT.